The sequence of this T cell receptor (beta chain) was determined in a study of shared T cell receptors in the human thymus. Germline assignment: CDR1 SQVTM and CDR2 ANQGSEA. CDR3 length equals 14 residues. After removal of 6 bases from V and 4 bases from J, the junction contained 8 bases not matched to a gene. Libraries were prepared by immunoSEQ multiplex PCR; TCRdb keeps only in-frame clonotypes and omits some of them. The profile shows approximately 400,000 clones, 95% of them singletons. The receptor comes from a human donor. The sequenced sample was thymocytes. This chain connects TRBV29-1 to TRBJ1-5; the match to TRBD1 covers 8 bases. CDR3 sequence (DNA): TGCAGCGTCTCCGGACAGGGTTCAAATCAGCCCCAGCATTTT. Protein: CSVSGQGSNQPQHF.